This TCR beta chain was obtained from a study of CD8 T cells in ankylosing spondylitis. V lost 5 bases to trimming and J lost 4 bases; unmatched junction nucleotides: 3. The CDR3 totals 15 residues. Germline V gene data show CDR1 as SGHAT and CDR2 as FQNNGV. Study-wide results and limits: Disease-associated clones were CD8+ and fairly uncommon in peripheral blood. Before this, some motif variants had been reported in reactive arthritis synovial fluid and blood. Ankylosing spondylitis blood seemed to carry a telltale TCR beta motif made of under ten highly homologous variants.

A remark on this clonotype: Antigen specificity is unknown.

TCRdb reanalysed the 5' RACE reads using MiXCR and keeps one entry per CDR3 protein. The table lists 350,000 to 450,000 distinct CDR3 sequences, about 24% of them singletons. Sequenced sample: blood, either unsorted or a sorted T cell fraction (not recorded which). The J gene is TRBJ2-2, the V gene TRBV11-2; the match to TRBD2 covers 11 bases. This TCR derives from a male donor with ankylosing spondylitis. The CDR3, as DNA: TGTGCCAGCAGCATAGGGACTAGCGGCACCGGGGAGCTGTTTTTT. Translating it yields CASSIGTSGTGELFF.